This T cell receptor (beta chain) was recorded in a study of T cell responses to AZD1222 COVID-19 vaccine. Study findings and constraints: Among those given AZD1222, only six were seropositive at baseline.

This clone came up many times. The antigen is not known. Clones were read by immunoSEQ multiplex PCR, and TCRdb kept only the in-frame ones, dropping some. The sample contains tens of thousands of clones, over 80% of which appear only once. The receptor comes from an adult who received the MenACWY meningococcal vaccine as a control. The material sequenced was peripheral blood, taken 28 days after the second dose of the MenACWY control vaccine.

The CDR3 nucleotides are TGCGCCAGCAGCTTGGGGGACAGGGAGGATCAGCCCCAGCATTTT. Residues: CASSLGDREDQPQHF. This chain links TRBV5-1 with TRBJ1-5, with TRBD1 matching 9 bases. The CDR3 contains 15 residues. V was pared by 0 bases and J by 5 bases, with 3 bases of the junction left unmatched. Germline V gene lookup returns CDR1 SGHRS and CDR2 YFSETQ.